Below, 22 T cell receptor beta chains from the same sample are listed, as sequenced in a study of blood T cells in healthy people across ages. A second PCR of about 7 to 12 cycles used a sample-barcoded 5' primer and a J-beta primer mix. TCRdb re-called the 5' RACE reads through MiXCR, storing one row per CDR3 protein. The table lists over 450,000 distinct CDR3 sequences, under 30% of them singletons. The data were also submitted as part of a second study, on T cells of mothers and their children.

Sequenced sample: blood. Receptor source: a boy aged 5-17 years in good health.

CDR3 in amino acids: CASSYGSSEQFF. The CDR3 DNA follows: TGTGCCAGCAGTTACGGGTCAAGTGAGCAGTTCTTC. The chain is built from TRBV6-2 or TRBV6-3 and TRBJ2-5; no reliable D call. The DNA end is a closer match to TRBJ2-1, so the J assignment may be wrong. The CDR3 is made up of 12 amino acids. From germline, CDR1 is MNHEY and CDR2 SVGEGT.

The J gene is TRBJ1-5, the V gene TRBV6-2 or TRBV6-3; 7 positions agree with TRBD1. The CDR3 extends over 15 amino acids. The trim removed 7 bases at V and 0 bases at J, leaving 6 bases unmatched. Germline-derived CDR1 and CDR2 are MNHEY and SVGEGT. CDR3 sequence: CASTLGQISNQPQHF. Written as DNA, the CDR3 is TGTGCCAGCACCTTGGGACAGATTAGCAATCAGCCCCAGCATTTT.

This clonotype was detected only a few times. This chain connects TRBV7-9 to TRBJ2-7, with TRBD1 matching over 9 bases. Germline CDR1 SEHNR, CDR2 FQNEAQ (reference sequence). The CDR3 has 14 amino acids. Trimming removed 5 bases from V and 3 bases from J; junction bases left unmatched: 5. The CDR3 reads CASSPTGGYYEQYF. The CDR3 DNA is TGTGCCAGCAGCCCAACAGGGGGCTACTACGAGCAGTACTTC.

CDR3 coding DNA: TGTGCCAGCAGCTCCCAGAAGGGTAAATACGAGCAGTACTTC. It encodes CASSSQKGKYEQYF. The V gene is TRBV7-9, the J gene TRBJ2-7; D unclear. CDR1 SEHNR and CDR2 FQNEAQ come from the germline V gene (reference sequence). V was shortened by 4 bases and J by 4 bases, with 14 bases between the two germline ends. The length of the CDR3 is 14 residues. The full variable domain, its missing parts supplied by reference TRBV7-9 and TRBJ2-7, is DTGVSQNPRHKITKRGQNVTFRCDPISEHNRLYWYRQTLGQGPEFLTYFQNEAQLEKSRLLSDRFSAERPKGSFSTLEIQRTEQGDSAMYLCASSSQKGKYEQYFGPGTRLTVT.

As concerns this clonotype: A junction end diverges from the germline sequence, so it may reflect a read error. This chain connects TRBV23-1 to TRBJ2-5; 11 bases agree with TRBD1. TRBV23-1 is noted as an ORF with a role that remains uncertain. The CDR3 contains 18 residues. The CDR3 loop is CASGQRLTGTGGRETQYF. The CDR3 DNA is TGCGCCAGCGGTCAGCGCCTCACCGGGACAGGGGGTCGGGAGACCCAGTACTTC.

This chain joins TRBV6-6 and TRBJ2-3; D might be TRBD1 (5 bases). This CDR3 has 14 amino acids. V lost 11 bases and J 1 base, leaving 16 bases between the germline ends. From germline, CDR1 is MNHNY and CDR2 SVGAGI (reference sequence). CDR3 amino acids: CARHPGCGTDTQYF. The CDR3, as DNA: TGTGCCCGCCATCCAGGGTGTGGCACAGATACGCAGTATTTT.

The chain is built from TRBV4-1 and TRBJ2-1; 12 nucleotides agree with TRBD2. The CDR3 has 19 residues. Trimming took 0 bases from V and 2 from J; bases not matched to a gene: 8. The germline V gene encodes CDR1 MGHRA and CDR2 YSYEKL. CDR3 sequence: CASSQDRASGGVTYNEQFF. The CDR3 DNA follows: TGCGCCAGCAGCCAAGATAGGGCTAGCGGGGGGGTAACCTACAATGAGCAGTTCTTC.

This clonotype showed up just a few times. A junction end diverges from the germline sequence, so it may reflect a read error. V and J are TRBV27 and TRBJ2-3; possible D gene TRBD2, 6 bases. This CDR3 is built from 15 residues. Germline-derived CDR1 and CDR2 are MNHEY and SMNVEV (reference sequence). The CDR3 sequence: CASNPWGSGTDTQYF. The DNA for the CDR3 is TGTGCCAGCAACCCTTGGGGTAGCGGCACAGATACACAGTATTTT.

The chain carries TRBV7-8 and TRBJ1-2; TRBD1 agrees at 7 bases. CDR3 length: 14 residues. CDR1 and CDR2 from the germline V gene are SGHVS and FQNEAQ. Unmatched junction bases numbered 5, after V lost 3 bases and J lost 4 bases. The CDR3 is CASSLEGQIYGYTF. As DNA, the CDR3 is TGTGCCAGCAGCTTGGAGGGACAGATCTATGGCTACACCTTC. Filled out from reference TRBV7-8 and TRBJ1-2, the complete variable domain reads GAGVSQSPRYKVAKRGQDVALRCDPISGHVSLFWYQQALGQGPEFLTYFQNEAQLDKSGLPSDRFFAERPEGSVSTLKIQRTQQEDSAVYLCASSLEGQIYGYTFGSGTRLTVV.

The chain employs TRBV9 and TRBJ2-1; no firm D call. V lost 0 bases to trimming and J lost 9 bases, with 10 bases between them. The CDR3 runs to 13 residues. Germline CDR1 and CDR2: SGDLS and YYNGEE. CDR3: CASSVVSGTEQFF. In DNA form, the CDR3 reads TGTGCCAGCAGCGTAGTATCCGGCACTGAGCAGTTCTTC. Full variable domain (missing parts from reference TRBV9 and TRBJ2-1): DSGVTQTPKHLITATGQRVTLRCSPRSGDLSVYWYQQSLDQGLQFLIQYYNGEERAKGNILERFSAQQFPDLHSELNLSSLELGDSALYFCASSVVSGTEQFFGPGTRLTVL.

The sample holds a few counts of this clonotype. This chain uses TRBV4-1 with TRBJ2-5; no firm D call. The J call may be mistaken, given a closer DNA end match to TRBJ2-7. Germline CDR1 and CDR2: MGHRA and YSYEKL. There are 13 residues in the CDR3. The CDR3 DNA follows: TGCGCCAGCAGCCAAGATCAGGTGGCCGAGCAGTACTTC. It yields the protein CASSQDQVAEQYF.

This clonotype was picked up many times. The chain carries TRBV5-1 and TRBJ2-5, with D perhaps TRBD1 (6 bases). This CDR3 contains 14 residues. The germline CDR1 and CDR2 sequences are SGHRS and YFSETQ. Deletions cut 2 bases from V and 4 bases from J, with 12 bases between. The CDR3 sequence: CASSFLEGGETQYF. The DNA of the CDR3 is TGCGCCAGCAGCTTCCTTGAAGGGGGAGAGACCCAGTACTTC.

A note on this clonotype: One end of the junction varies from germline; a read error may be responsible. The CDR3 sequence is CGAGAREPQETQYF. DNA of the CDR3: TGCGGTGCTGGAGCCCGTGAGCCCCAAGAGACCCAGTACTTC. The rearrangement uses TRBV20-1 and TRBJ2-5; D uncertain. The CDR3 covers 14 residues. Germline CDR1 is DFQATT and CDR2 is SNEGSKA (reference sequence).

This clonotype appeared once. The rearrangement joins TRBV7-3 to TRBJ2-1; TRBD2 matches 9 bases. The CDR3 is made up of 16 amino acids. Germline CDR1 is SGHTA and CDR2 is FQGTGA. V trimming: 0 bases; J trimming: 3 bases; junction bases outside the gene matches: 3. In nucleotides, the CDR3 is TGTGCCAGCAGCTTAACGGAGACTAGCGGCTACAATGAGCAGTTCTTC. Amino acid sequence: CASSLTETSGYNEQFF.

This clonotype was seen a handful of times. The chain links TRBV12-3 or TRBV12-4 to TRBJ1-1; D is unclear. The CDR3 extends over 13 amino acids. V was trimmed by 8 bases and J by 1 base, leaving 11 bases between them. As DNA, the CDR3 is TGTGCCAGCGTTGCTCGGGAGAACACTGAAGCTTTCTTT. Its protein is CASVARENTEAFF.

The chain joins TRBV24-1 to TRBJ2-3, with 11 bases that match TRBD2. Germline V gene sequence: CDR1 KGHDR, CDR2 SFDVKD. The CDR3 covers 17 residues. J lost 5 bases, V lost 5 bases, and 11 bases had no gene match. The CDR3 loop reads CATSAGRLAGSQDTQYF. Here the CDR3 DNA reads TGTGCCACCAGTGCGGGTCGACTAGCGGGGTCCCAAGATACGCAGTATTTT.

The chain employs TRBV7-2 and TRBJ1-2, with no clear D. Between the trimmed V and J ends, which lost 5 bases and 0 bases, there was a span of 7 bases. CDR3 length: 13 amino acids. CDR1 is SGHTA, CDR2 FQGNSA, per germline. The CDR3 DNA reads TGTGCCAGCAGCGGTAAATCTAACTATGGCTACACCTTC. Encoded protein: CASSGKSNYGYTF. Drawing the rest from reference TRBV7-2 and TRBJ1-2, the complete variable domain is GAGVSQSPSNKVTEKGKDVELRCDPISGHTALYWYRQSLGQGLEFLIYFQGNSAPDKSGLPSDRFSAERTGGSVSTLTIQRTQQEDSAVYLCASSGKSNYGYTFGSGTRLTVV.

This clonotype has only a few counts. This chain's CDR3 is CASSQGWGGGMETQYF. The CDR3 coding sequence is TGCGCCAGCAGCCAAGGCTGGGGCGGAGGAATGGAGACCCAGTACTTC. The V call is TRBV4-3, the J call TRBJ2-1; D possibly matches TRBD1 or TRBD2 (5 bases each). The better agreement between TRBJ2-5 and the DNA end casts doubt on the J call. This CDR3 is 16 amino acids long. Germline CDR1 reads LGHNA; CDR2 reads YSLEER.

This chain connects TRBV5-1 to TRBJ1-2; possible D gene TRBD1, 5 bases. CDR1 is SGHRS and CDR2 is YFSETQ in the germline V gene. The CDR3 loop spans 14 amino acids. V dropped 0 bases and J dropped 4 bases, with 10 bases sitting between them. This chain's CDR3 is CASSLGRASYGYTF. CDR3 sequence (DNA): TGCGCCAGCAGCTTGGGCAGGGCGAGCTATGGCTACACCTTC. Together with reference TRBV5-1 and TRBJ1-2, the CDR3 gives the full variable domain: KAGVTQTPRYLIKTRGQQVTLSCSPISGHRSVSWYQQTPGQGLQFLFEYFSETQRNKGNFPGRFSGRQFSNSRSEMNVSTLELGDSALYLCASSLGRASYGYTFGSGTRLTVV.

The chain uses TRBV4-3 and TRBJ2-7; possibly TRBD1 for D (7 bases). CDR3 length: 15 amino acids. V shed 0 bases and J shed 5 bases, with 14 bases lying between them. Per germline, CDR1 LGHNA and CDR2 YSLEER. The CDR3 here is CASSQEEGASHEQYF. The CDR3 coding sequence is TGCGCCAGCAGCCAAGAGGAGGGGGCGTCCCACGAGCAGTACTTC.

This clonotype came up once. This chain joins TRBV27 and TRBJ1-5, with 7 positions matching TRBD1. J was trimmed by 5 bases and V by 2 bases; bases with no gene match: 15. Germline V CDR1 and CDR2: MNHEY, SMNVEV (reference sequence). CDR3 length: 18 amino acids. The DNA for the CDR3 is TGTGCCAGCAGTTTAGGGGCTAGAGGGGGCGCCGGGCATCAGCCCCAGCATTTT. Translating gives CASSLGARGGAGHQPQHF.

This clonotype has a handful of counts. The CDR3 sequence: CASSASGTSGGETQYF. In nucleotides, the CDR3 is TGTGCCAGCAGTGCCTCCGGGACTAGCGGGGGAGAGACCCAGTACTTC. The chain combines TRBV27 with TRBJ2-5, with 14 positions matching TRBD2. This CDR3 has 16 residues. The ends lost 5 bases at V and 4 bases at J; junction bases unmatched: 6. Germline V gene data show CDR1 as MNHEY and CDR2 as SMNVEV (reference sequence).